One sample yielded the 8 T cell receptor beta chains listed below, sequenced in a study of T cells in Graves' hyperthyroidism and ophthalmopathy. Authors of the study amplified TCR beta CDR3 regions from RNA transcripts. A set of HTBI primers served as the primers for a first-round RT-PCR of the TCR CDR3. Each CDR3 protein gets one entry after TCRdb re-called the multiplex PCR reads with MiXCR. The sample records hundreds of thousands of distinct CDR3 sequences, over 40% being singletons. The sample consisted of peripheral blood or thyroid tissue (not recorded which). Receptors were obtained from an adult man with Graves' disease, either hyperthyroidism or ophthalmopathy (not recorded which).

The chain recombines TRBV9 with TRBJ2-2; D perhaps matches TRBD1 (8 bases). Germline CDR1 reads SGDLS; CDR2 reads YYNGEE. V lost 6 bases and J lost 4, with 19 bases in between. The CDR3 is 16 amino acids. CDR3 loop: CASNTGGGAATGELFF. The CDR3 nucleotides read TGTGCCAGCAATACAGGGGGAGGGGCGGCCACCGGGGAGCTGTTTTTT. Drawing the rest from reference TRBV9 and TRBJ2-2, the complete variable domain is DSGVTQTPKHLITATGQRVTLRCSPRSGDLSVYWYQQSLDQGLQFLIQYYNGEERAKGNILERFSAQQFPDLHSELNLSSLELGDSALYFCASNTGGGAATGELFFGEGSRLTVL.

The rearrangement links TRBV27 to TRBJ2-5; a possible D gene is TRBD2 (6 bases). This CDR3 has 15 amino acids. Germline CDR1 and CDR2: MNHEY and SMNVEV (reference sequence). Trimming stripped 0 bases from V and 5 bases from J, with 13 bases between. The CDR3 nucleotides read TGTGCCAGCAGTTTATCGTCTAGCGCGGGGGAGACCCAGTACTTC. Encoded protein: CASSLSSSAGETQYF.

This clonotype was seen a handful of times. V and J are TRBV7-9 and TRBJ2-7; D is unclear. The CDR3 contains 13 residues. CDR1 is SEHNR, CDR2 FQNEAQ, per germline (reference sequence). Deletions cut 8 bases from V and 0 bases from J, with 11 bases between. The CDR3 nucleotides read TGTGCCAGCGGACGCAGGATCTCCTACGAGCAGTACTTC. Amino acid sequence: CASGRRISYEQYF.

This clonotype has a handful of counts. The chain couples TRBV4-2 to TRBJ1-3; D gene ambiguous. The CDR3 is 15 amino acids. CDR1 is LGHNA and CDR2 is YNFKEQ in the germline V gene. V lost 1 base, J lost 0 bases, and 7 bases lay in between. The CDR3 here is CASSQVSDSGNTIYF. The CDR3 bases are TGTGCCAGCAGCCAAGTCTCGGACTCTGGAAACACCATATATTTT.

V gene TRBV7-6 combines with J gene TRBJ2-7; 9 nucleotides line up with TRBD1. The germline V gene has CDR1 SGHVS and CDR2 FNYEAQ. This CDR3 is built from 13 residues. Unmatched junction bases numbered 2, after V lost 2 bases and J lost 6 bases. Here the CDR3 reads CASSLRQGGEQYF. DNA of the CDR3: TGTGCCAGCAGCTTAAGACAGGGGGGCGAGCAGTACTTC.

As regards this clonotype: One end of the junction fails to match germline, which may point to a read error. This chain joins TRBV25-1 and TRBJ2-5; no firm D call. Per germline, CDR1 MGHDK and CDR2 SYGVNS. The CDR3 contains 13 residues. The CDR3 sequence is CSSSEWAGETQYF. CDR3 nucleotides: TGTTCCAGCAGTGAATGGGCCGGGGAGACCCAGTACTTC.

With regard to this clonotype: Mismatch with germline at one junction end may stem from a read error. The gene calls are TRBV7-9 and TRBJ2-7; D is unclear. The J call may be mistaken, given a closer DNA end match to TRBJ2-1. This CDR3 is built from 12 residues. The germline gives CDR1 SEHNR, CDR2 FQNEAQ (reference sequence). The CDR3 spells CASRLDTSRQFF. For the CDR3, the DNA is TGTGCCAGCAGGTTAGATACGTCACGGCAGTTCTTC.

This clonotype came up many times. J is TRBJ1-1 and V is TRBV10-3; 7 bases fit TRBD1. After removal of 6 bases from V and 4 bases from J, the junction contained 14 bases not matched to a gene. CDR3 length: 16 residues. Germline-derived CDR1 and CDR2 are ENHRY and SYGVKD. In DNA form, the CDR3 reads TGTGCCATCAGGACTGGGACAGCCTCGTTCGGCACTGAAGCTTTCTTT. Translating it yields CAIRTGTASFGTEAFF.